These 29 T cell receptor beta chains came from one sample sequenced in a study of PD-1 blockade in mismatch repair-deficient tumors. Here immunoSEQ multiplex PCR was the method, and the copy in TCRdb shows in-frame clones only, minus some. The profile shows around 48,000 clones, about 80% of them singletons. The sample consisted of peripheral blood, taken 4 weeks after starting pembrolizumab. All receptors come from an adult with mismatch repair-deficient cancer.

V and J are TRBV11-2 and TRBJ2-5, with 7 bases that match TRBD1. Germline lookup yields CDR1 SGHAT and CDR2 FQNNGV. The CDR3 contains 13 residues. J lost 2 bases, V lost 9 bases, and 6 bases had no gene match. The CDR3 spells CASTTGEQETQYF. The CDR3 region has the DNA TGTGCCAGTACAACAGGGGAACAAGAGACCCAGTACTTC.

The J gene is TRBJ2-5, the V gene TRBV7-9; possible D gene TRBD2, 5 bases. The germline V and J ends were trimmed by 1 base and 4 bases, with 10 bases remaining between them. In germline, CDR1 is SEHNR, CDR2 FQNEAQ (reference sequence). This CDR3 spans 14 amino acids. The CDR3 sequence: CASSLGASSETQYF. As DNA, the CDR3 is TGTGCCAGCAGCTTAGGTGCTAGCTCAGAGACCCAGTACTTC.

The sample holds a few counts of this clone. The V gene is TRBV5-8, the J gene TRBJ1-1, with D maybe TRBD1 (6 bases). The CDR3 is made up of 16 amino acids. Germline V gene data show CDR1 as SGHTS and CDR2 as YDEGEE. V lost 0 bases and J lost 7, with 19 bases in between. The DNA for the CDR3 is TGTGCCAGCAGCTTGGGAGTACAGGGTCTGTTGAGTGAAGCTTTCTTT. It yields the protein CASSLGVQGLLSEAFF.

The rearrangement uses TRBV19 and TRBJ2-1; 12 bases align to TRBD2. After removal of 6 bases from V and 3 bases from J, the junction contained 3 bases not matched to a gene. This CDR3 is built from 15 residues. Germline V gene data show CDR1 as LNHDA and CDR2 as SQIVND (reference sequence). CDR3 region: CASRLAGGSYNEQFF. In nucleotides, the CDR3 is TGTGCCAGTAGACTAGCGGGAGGTAGCTACAATGAGCAGTTCTTC.

This chain uses TRBV5-1 with TRBJ2-1; D gene ambiguous. With 0 bases removed from V and 2 bases from J, the gap between germline ends came to 12 bases. The CDR3 loop spans 16 amino acids. The germline V gene encodes CDR1 SGHRS and CDR2 YFSETQ. For the CDR3, the DNA is TGCGCCAGCAGCTTGGGTGTGGGGTCTACCTACAATGAGCAGTTCTTC. This translates into CASSLGVGSTYNEQFF. The full variable domain, its missing parts supplied by reference TRBV5-1 and TRBJ2-1, is KAGVTQTPRYLIKTRGQQVTLSCSPISGHRSVSWYQQTPGQGLQFLFEYFSETQRNKGNFPGRFSGRQFSNSRSEMNVSTLELGDSALYLCASSLGVGSTYNEQFFGPGTRLTVL.

The rearrangement uses TRBV10-3 and TRBJ2-7; no clear D. The CDR3 consists of 13 residues. Trimming took off 6 bases at V and 6 bases at J, with 15 bases between the two ends. Germline V gives CDR1 ENHRY, CDR2 SYGVKD. The CDR3 protein is CAIRIREASEQYF. The CDR3 DNA follows: TGTGCCATCAGGATCAGAGAGGCGTCCGAGCAGTACTTC.

The chain recombines TRBV19 with TRBJ1-2; D may be TRBD1 (6 bases). Germline CDR1 and CDR2: LNHDA and SQIVND (reference sequence). The length of the CDR3 is 15 residues. V was cut by 3 bases and J by 8 bases, with 19 bases left in between. CDR3 loop: CASSIGGRYYMGYTF. For the CDR3, the DNA is TGTGCCAGTAGTATCGGGGGCAGGTACTACATGGGCTACACCTTC.

This sequence joins TRBV6-5 and TRBJ2-1; 7 bases line up with TRBD1. CDR1 MNHEY and CDR2 SVGAGI come from the germline V gene. CDR3 length: 15 amino acids. V trimming: 6 bases; J trimming: 4 bases; junction bases outside the gene matches: 9. CDR3 coding DNA: TGTGCCAGCAGCTCCGCGGACAGGAGATACAATGAGCAGTTCTTC. This codes for CASSSADRRYNEQFF.

There are a few counts of this clone. This chain joins TRBV7-9 and TRBJ1-1; D perhaps matches TRBD1 (5 bases). V gave up 5 bases and J gave up 7 bases, with 17 bases separating them. In germline, CDR1 is SEHNR, CDR2 FQNEAQ (reference sequence). This CDR3 has 14 residues. The CDR3 region is CASSPGAGPDEAFF. The DNA of the CDR3 is TGTGCCAGCAGCCCCGGGGCGGGCCCCGATGAAGCTTTCTTT.

The J gene is TRBJ2-1, the V gene TRBV5-1; 10 bases align to TRBD1. Germline V gene lookup returns CDR1 SGHRS and CDR2 YFSETQ. V shed 3 bases, J shed 8 bases, and the junction held 5 bases outside the gene matches. The CDR3 spans 14 residues. The CDR3 reads CASSSGQGSDEQFF. DNA for the CDR3: TGCGCCAGCAGCTCGGGACAGGGGTCGGATGAGCAGTTCTTC.

The J gene is TRBJ2-5, the V gene TRBV13; D is undetermined. There are 14 residues in the CDR3. V gave up 2 bases and J gave up 0 bases, with 7 bases separating them. Germline V CDR1 and CDR2: PRHDT, FYEKMQ (reference sequence). The DNA for the CDR3 is TGTGCCAGCAGCTTATGGCCAGACCAAGAGACCCAGTACTTC. Translation: CASSLWPDQETQYF.

V usage is TRBV6-5 and J usage is TRBJ2-5, with D tentatively TRBD1 (6 bases). The CDR3 totals 15 residues. Germline V gives CDR1 MNHEY, CDR2 SVGAGI. V dropped 7 bases and J dropped 7 bases, with 22 bases sitting between them. The CDR3 region has the DNA TGTGCCAGCACCATCCGAGGGGACACGGGTGGGACCCAGTACTTC. Its protein product is CASTIRGDTGGTQYF.

The chain joins TRBV28 to TRBJ1-2; D is possibly TRBD1 (6 bases). V shed 5 bases and J shed 4 bases, with 20 bases lying between them. This CDR3 is 16 amino acids long. Germline lookup yields CDR1 MDHEN and CDR2 SYDVKM. The DNA of the CDR3 is TGTGCCAGCAGTCAACCAGGTGGGGGGCTTCTCTATGGCTACACCTTC. Amino acid sequence: CASSQPGGGLLYGYTF.

This chain joins TRBV7-9 and TRBJ2-3, with D maybe TRBD2 (6 bases). The germline V gene has CDR1 SEHNR and CDR2 FQNEAQ (reference sequence). This CDR3 has 14 amino acids. The V gene lost 5 bases and the J gene lost 2 bases, with 11 bases spanning the gap. Here the CDR3 DNA reads TGTGCCAGCAGCGCGGGACGGCCCACAGATACGCAGTATTTT. Protein sequence: CASSAGRPTDTQYF.

The chain employs TRBV9 and TRBJ1-2, with D possibly TRBD1 on 5 matching bases. The CDR3 extends over 16 amino acids. CDR1 SGDLS and CDR2 YYNGEE come from the germline V gene. Trimming left V 3 bases short and J 6 bases short, with 21 bases between. The CDR3, as DNA: TGTGCCAGCAGCGAGAGCGGGGGTGGGGTCGGGGATGGCTACACCTTC. Amino acids: CASSESGGGVGDGYTF.

This clone turned up a few times. V is TRBV4-3 and J is TRBJ1-3; D is uncertain. The V end was cut by 2 bases, the J end by 2 bases, with 10 bases between. Germline loops: CDR1 LGHNA, CDR2 YSLEER. The CDR3 covers 15 residues. The CDR3 loop is CASSQSITPGNTIYF. CDR3 bases: TGCGCCAGCAGCCAAAGTATAACCCCTGGAAACACCATATATTTT.

A remark on this clone: An end of the junction differs from the germline gene, which may be a read error. The rearrangement uses TRBV18 and TRBJ2-5; D is undetermined. Per the germline V gene, CDR1 is KGHSH and CDR2 is LQKENI. This CDR3 contains 13 residues. The CDR3 is CASSPGGQETQYF. The CDR3 bases are TGTGCCAGTTCACCTGGTGGCCAAGAGACCCAGTACTTC.

The chain has TRBV19 and TRBJ2-2; the D call may be TRBD1 or TRBD2 (5 bases each). Trimming removed 4 bases from V and 5 bases from J, with 23 bases in between. There are 18 residues in the CDR3. Germline loops: CDR1 LNHDA, CDR2 SQIVND (reference sequence). CDR3 sequence reads: CASSKFRDGPEQTGELFF. CDR3 in DNA: TGTGCCAGTAGTAAATTCCGGGACGGCCCGGAACAAACCGGGGAGCTGTTTTTT.

In DNA, the CDR3 is TGTGCCAGCAGCCAAGAGGCTAGGGGAGGGCAGGCTGAGCAGTTCTTC. This sequence encodes CASSQEARGGQAEQFF. This sequence joins TRBV14 and TRBJ2-1, with 7 positions matching TRBD2. The germline CDR1 and CDR2 sequences are SGHDN and FVKESK. The CDR3 loop spans 16 amino acids. V lost 0 bases to trimming and J lost 9 bases; unmatched junction nucleotides: 11.

This clone has a handful of counts. The J gene is TRBJ2-1, the V gene TRBV11-3; 10 bases are a match to TRBD2. The germline CDR1 and CDR2 sequences are SGHNT and YENEEA. V gave up 6 bases and J gave up 7 bases; unmatched junction bases: 9. The CDR3 is 15 residues long. CDR3 residues: CASSPGVAGGNEQFF. CDR3 sequence (DNA): TGTGCCAGCAGTCCGGGGGTAGCGGGAGGAAATGAGCAGTTCTTC.

The rearrangement joins TRBV6-1 to TRBJ2-2, with D possibly being TRBD1 (5 bases). With 8 bases removed from V and 6 bases from J, the gap between germline ends came to 19 bases. CDR3 length: 15 residues. From germline, CDR1 is MNHNS and CDR2 SASEGT. The CDR3 DNA sequence: TGTGCCAGCCTGACAGTCTTTATTAGAGCCGGGGAGCTGTTTTTT. The encoded protein is CASLTVFIRAGELFF.

The V call is TRBV7-2, the J call TRBJ2-7, with a possible D match to TRBD1 (5 bases). The V end lost 2 bases, the J end lost 3 bases, and 11 bases lay between the germline ends. The germline gives CDR1 SGHTA, CDR2 FQGNSA. This CDR3 is 14 amino acids long. The CDR3 here is CASSLNSGHYEQYF. CDR3 in DNA: TGTGCCAGCAGCTTAAATTCAGGACACTACGAGCAGTACTTC.

The chain couples TRBV20-1 to TRBJ1-1; D remains unclear. V lost 8 bases, J lost 1 base, and 8 bases lay in between. The CDR3 runs 11 residues. Germline loops: CDR1 DFQATT, CDR2 SNEGSKA (reference sequence). CDR3 loop: CSPSSNTEAFF. The DNA of the CDR3 is TGCAGTCCCTCGTCGAACACTGAAGCTTTCTTT.

Concerning this clone itself: Relative to the germline gene, one junction end is altered; a read error may explain this. The CDR3 region is CASSSTRQETQYF. For the CDR3, the DNA is TGTGCTAGCAGCTCTACTAGACAAGAGACCCAGTACTTC. The chain employs TRBV7-7 and TRBJ2-5; D possibly corresponds to TRBD2 (5 bases). The CDR3 is made up of 13 amino acids. CDR1 and CDR2 (germline): SSHAT, FNYEAQ (reference sequence).

This clone came up a few times. V usage is TRBV2 and J usage is TRBJ1-1; possibly TRBD1 for D (5 bases). From germline, CDR1 is SNHLY and CDR2 FYNNEI. V was pared by 7 bases and J by 5 bases, with 11 bases between. The CDR3 runs to 12 residues. For the CDR3, the DNA is TGTGCCAGCAACAAAGGGACTACTGAAGCTTTCTTT. Encoded protein: CASNKGTTEAFF.

J is TRBJ2-5 and V is TRBV28, with D hard to call. V shed 4 bases and J shed 1 base, with 7 bases lying between them. Germline lookup yields CDR1 MDHEN and CDR2 SYDVKM. This CDR3 has 13 amino acids. CDR3 nucleotide sequence: TGTGCCAGCAGTTGGGCAGCCCAAGAGACCCAGTACTTC. Encoded protein: CASSWAAQETQYF.

This sequence joins TRBV2 and TRBJ1-1, with D unclear. This CDR3 contains 14 residues. CDR1 and CDR2 (germline): SNHLY, FYNNEI. Trimming removed 5 bases from V and 1 base from J, with 11 bases in between. The CDR3, as DNA: TGTGCCAGCAGTCCTCTTAGACAGAACACTGAAGCTTTCTTT. This codes for CASSPLRQNTEAFF.

The chain employs TRBV5-1 and TRBJ1-1; D is perhaps TRBD1 (5 bases). The CDR3 is 16 residues long. Germline loops: CDR1 SGHRS, CDR2 YFSETQ. With 0 bases removed from V and 1 base from J, the gap between germline ends came to 13 bases. The CDR3 bases are TGCGCCAGCAGCTTGGCCATGGGGCAGAAGAACACTGAAGCTTTCTTT. Encoded protein: CASSLAMGQKNTEAFF.

The V gene is TRBV5-6, the J gene TRBJ2-7; possible D gene TRBD1, 6 bases. There are 16 residues in the CDR3. V lost 0 bases, J lost 0 bases, and 13 bases lay in between. Germline-derived CDR1 and CDR2 are SGHDT and YYEEEE. CDR3 region: CASSLAGRGSSYEQYF. The CDR3 DNA reads TGTGCCAGCAGCTTGGCCGGAAGGGGGTCCTCCTACGAGCAGTACTTC.